Listed below are T cell receptor beta chains from one sample, sequenced in a study of blood T cell repertoires in COVID-19. Clones were read by immunoSEQ multiplex PCR, and TCRdb kept only the in-frame ones, dropping some. In the table there are about 130,000 clones, approximately 90% of which are singletons. The specimen was peripheral blood. The receptors derive from a man between 60 and 75 years old with COVID-19, enrolled during active disease. CDR3s include the opening cysteine and the closing phenylalanine or tryptophan. Fields, in order: clone size, D gene, J gene, V gene, CDR3 protein, CDR3 DNA. The D gene is left open where the match is weak. Not every row has a clone size; where given, it reads once, few, many or a size class.

abundance: NA; d_gene: NA; j_gene: TRBJ2-3; v_gene: TRBV12-3/TRBV12-4; CDR3aa: CASSPYLTHTQYF; CDR3nt: TGTGCCAGCAGTCCATATCTTACACATACGCAGTATTTT
abundance: NA; d_gene: NA; j_gene: TRBJ1-3; v_gene: TRBV3-1/TRBV3-2; CDR3aa: CASSQDLTQSGNTIYF; CDR3nt: TGTGCCAGCAGCCAAGACCTCACACAGAGCGGAAACACCATATATTTT
abundance: NA; d_gene: NA; j_gene: TRBJ2-7; v_gene: TRBV6-5; CDR3aa: CASSAGSRYEQYF; CDR3nt: TGTGCCAGCAGCGCGGGGAGTCGCTACGAGCAGTACTTC
abundance: NA; d_gene: TRBD2; j_gene: TRBJ2-5; v_gene: TRBV4-1; CDR3aa: CASSQGGLAGGKETQYF; CDR3nt: TGCGCCAGCAGCCAAGGTGGACTAGCGGGGGGGAAAGAGACCCAGTACTTC
abundance: NA; d_gene: TRBD1; j_gene: TRBJ2-2; v_gene: TRBV10-3; CDR3aa: CAISESVTGGFNRTGELFF; CDR3nt: TGTGCCATCAGTGAGTCGGTGACAGGGGGATTTAATAGGACCGGGGAGCTGTTTTTT
abundance: NA; d_gene: NA; j_gene: TRBJ1-6; v_gene: TRBV5-1; CDR3aa: CASSLDSGYNSPLHF; CDR3nt: TGCGCCAGCAGCTTGGATTCAGGCTATAATTCACCCCTCCACTTT
abundance: NA; d_gene: TRBD2; j_gene: TRBJ2-7; v_gene: TRBV7-2; CDR3aa: CASSQTSGGYEQYF; CDR3nt: TGTGCCAGCAGCCAAACTAGCGGGGGATACGAGCAGTACTTC
abundance: NA; d_gene: NA; j_gene: TRBJ2-7; v_gene: TRBV10-1; CDR3aa: CASSESGGGGESSYEQYF; CDR3nt: TGCGCCAGCAGTGAGTCGGGGGGGGGCGGGGAGTCCTCCTACGAGCAGTACTTC
abundance: NA; d_gene: NA; j_gene: TRBJ2-7; v_gene: TRBV7-2; CDR3aa: CASSQGGYEQYF; CDR3nt: TGTGCCAGCAGCCAGGGGGGCTACGAGCAGTACTTC
abundance: NA; d_gene: NA; j_gene: TRBJ2-3; v_gene: TRBV19; CDR3aa: CATHWGDTDTQYF; CDR3nt: TGTGCCACCCACTGGGGGGACACAGATACGCAGTATTTT
abundance: NA; d_gene: NA; j_gene: TRBJ2-1; v_gene: TRBV3-1/TRBV3-2; CDR3aa: CASSQQGQNNEQFF; CDR3nt: TGTGCCAGCAGCCAACAAGGACAGAACAATGAGCAGTTCTTC
abundance: NA; d_gene: TRBD2; j_gene: TRBJ2-6; v_gene: TRBV9; CDR3aa: CASSARSGGANAHGANVLTF; CDR3nt: TGTGCCAGCAGCGCCCGTAGCGGGGGGGCCAACGCCCATGGGGCCAACGTCCTGACTTTC
abundance: NA; d_gene: TRBD1; j_gene: TRBJ1-2; v_gene: TRBV5-1; CDR3aa: CASSWGQGARGYTF; CDR3nt: TGCGCCAGCAGCTGGGGACAGGGGGCGCGGGGCTACACCTTC
abundance: NA; d_gene: TRBD1; j_gene: TRBJ1-1; v_gene: TRBV24-1; CDR3aa: CATSARDRVNSTEAFF; CDR3nt: TGTGCCACCAGTGCCCGGGACAGGGTCAATAGCACTGAAGCTTTCTTT
abundance: NA; d_gene: TRBD1; j_gene: TRBJ1-2; v_gene: TRBV2; CDR3aa: CANTAQGGLGYTF; CDR3nt: TGTGCCAACACGGCACAGGGGGGTCTTGGCTACACCTTC
abundance: NA; d_gene: TRBD1; j_gene: TRBJ2-1; v_gene: TRBV6-5; CDR3aa: CASSYGTGHNEQFF; CDR3nt: TGTGCCAGCAGTTACGGGACAGGGCACAATGAGCAGTTCTTC
abundance: NA; d_gene: NA; j_gene: TRBJ2-2; v_gene: TRBV12-3/TRBV12-4; CDR3aa: CASSRQGPGELFF; CDR3nt: TGTGCCAGCAGTCGTCAGGGGCCCGGGGAGCTGTTTTTT
abundance: NA; d_gene: NA; j_gene: TRBJ1-4; v_gene: TRBV18; CDR3aa: CASSRYSDNEKLFF; CDR3nt: TGTGCCAGCTCACGGTATAGCGATAATGAAAAACTGTTTTTT
abundance: NA; d_gene: TRBD2; j_gene: TRBJ2-1; v_gene: TRBV7-8; CDR3aa: CASSLAKLAGGPQFF; CDR3nt: TGTGCCAGCAGCTTAGCAAAGCTAGCGGGGGGGCCTCAGTTCTTC
abundance: NA; d_gene: NA; j_gene: TRBJ1-1; v_gene: TRBV18; CDR3aa: CASSPVGRGTEAFF; CDR3nt: TGTGCCAGCTCACCAGTGGGCCGGGGGACTGAAGCTTTCTTT
abundance: once; d_gene: TRBD1; j_gene: TRBJ1-6; v_gene: TRBV7-9; CDR3aa: CASSTRTGPNSPLHF; CDR3nt: TGTGCCAGCAGCACGCGGACAGGGCCTAATTCACCCCTCCACTTT
abundance: NA; d_gene: NA; j_gene: TRBJ1-2; v_gene: TRBV5-4; CDR3aa: CASSLGGDYGYTF; CDR3nt: TGTGCCAGCAGCCTGGGGGGGGACTATGGCTACACCTTC
abundance: NA; d_gene: NA; j_gene: TRBJ1-1; v_gene: TRBV7-3; CDR3aa: CASSLGSNTEAFF; CDR3nt: TGTGCCAGCAGCTTGGGGAGTAACACTGAAGCTTTCTTT
abundance: once; d_gene: TRBD2; j_gene: TRBJ2-1; v_gene: TRBV14; CDR3aa: CASSPMGLAEDEQFF; CDR3nt: TGTGCCAGCAGCCCCATGGGACTAGCGGAGGATGAGCAGTTCTTC
abundance: NA; d_gene: NA; j_gene: TRBJ1-2; v_gene: TRBV30; CDR3aa: CAWTSDSRGYTF; CDR3nt: TGTGCCTGGACCTCGGACAGTCGCGGCTACACCTTC
abundance: NA; d_gene: NA; j_gene: TRBJ1-1; v_gene: TRBV18; CDR3aa: CASSPGQNTEAFF; CDR3nt: TGTGCCAGCTCACCAGGGCAGAACACTGAAGCTTTCTTT
abundance: NA; d_gene: TRBD1; j_gene: TRBJ1-1; v_gene: TRBV4-3; CDR3aa: CASSLNGQGGYTEAFF; CDR3nt: TGCGCCAGCAGCCTTAACGGACAGGGCGGTTACACTGAAGCTTTCTTT
abundance: once; d_gene: TRBD1; j_gene: TRBJ1-2; v_gene: TRBV7-2; CDR3aa: CASSRDSNYGYTF; CDR3nt: TGTGCCAGCAGCCGGGACAGTAACTATGGCTACACCTTC
abundance: once; d_gene: NA; j_gene: TRBJ2-7; v_gene: TRBV5-1; CDR3aa: CASSLRGGNEQYF; CDR3nt: TGCGCCAGCAGCTTGCGTGGGGGGAACGAGCAGTACTTC
abundance: once; d_gene: TRBD1; j_gene: TRBJ1-3; v_gene: TRBV9; CDR3aa: CASSVGQLSGNTIYF; CDR3nt: TGTGCCAGCAGCGTGGGACAGCTCTCTGGAAACACCATATATTTT
abundance: once; d_gene: NA; j_gene: TRBJ1-1; v_gene: TRBV28; CDR3aa: CASSDRLQAFF; CDR3nt: TGTGCCAGCAGTGACAGGTTACAAGCTTTCTTT
abundance: NA; d_gene: NA; j_gene: TRBJ1-5; v_gene: TRBV18; CDR3aa: CASSNAGGGNQPQHF; CDR3nt: TGTGCCAGCTCAAACGCCGGGGGTGGAAATCAGCCCCAGCATTTT
abundance: NA; d_gene: TRBD1; j_gene: TRBJ1-3; v_gene: TRBV9; CDR3aa: CASSASGTEGNTIYF; CDR3nt: TGTGCCAGCAGCGCGAGTGGGACAGAGGGGAACACCATATATTTT
abundance: NA; d_gene: NA; j_gene: TRBJ2-3; v_gene: TRBV27; CDR3aa: CASSSLLNTDTQYF; CDR3nt: TGTGCCAGCAGCTCTCTACTAAACACAGATACGCAGTATTTT
abundance: NA; d_gene: NA; j_gene: TRBJ2-7; v_gene: TRBV5-1; CDR3aa: CASSPFSSGHLTSYEQYF; CDR3nt: TGCGCCAGCAGCCCTTTTTCTTCGGGACACTTAACCTCCTACGAGCAGTACTTC
abundance: NA; d_gene: NA; j_gene: TRBJ1-2; v_gene: TRBV18; CDR3aa: CASSPGRDDGYTF; CDR3nt: TGTGCCAGCTCACCGGGCAGGGATGATGGCTACACCTTC
abundance: NA; d_gene: NA; j_gene: TRBJ2-5; v_gene: TRBV6-1; CDR3aa: CASSEGLQETQYF; CDR3nt: TGTGCCAGCAGTGAGGGACTTCAAGAGACCCAGTACTTC
abundance: NA; d_gene: TRBD1; j_gene: TRBJ2-7; v_gene: TRBV6-2/TRBV6-3; CDR3aa: CASSVYLDRPSYEQYF; CDR3nt: TGTGCCAGCAGCGTTTATCTGGACAGGCCCTCCTACGAGCAGTACTTC
abundance: few; d_gene: NA; j_gene: TRBJ1-6; v_gene: TRBV18; CDR3aa: CASSPGERRNSPLHF; CDR3nt: TGTGCCAGCTCACCCGGGGAGAGGCGCAATTCACCCCTCCACTTT
abundance: NA; d_gene: NA; j_gene: TRBJ1-2; v_gene: TRBV3-1/TRBV3-2; CDR3aa: CASRRANYGYTF; CDR3nt: TGTGCCAGCAGGCGGGCAAACTATGGCTACACCTTC
abundance: NA; d_gene: NA; j_gene: TRBJ2-7; v_gene: TRBV5-6; CDR3aa: CASSLPGSHEQYF; CDR3nt: TGTGCCAGCAGCTTGCCAGGGTCCCACGAGCAGTACTTC
abundance: NA; d_gene: NA; j_gene: TRBJ1-4; v_gene: TRBV7-9; CDR3aa: CASSLVGGTEKLFF; CDR3nt: TGTGCCAGCAGCTTAGTCGGGGGTACAGAAAAACTGTTTTTT
abundance: NA; d_gene: TRBD2; j_gene: TRBJ2-1; v_gene: TRBV6-2/TRBV6-3; CDR3aa: CASSRTSGGPSYNEQFF; CDR3nt: TGTGCCAGCAGTAGGACTAGCGGGGGTCCTTCCTACAATGAGCAGTTCTTC
abundance: NA; d_gene: TRBD2; j_gene: TRBJ2-7; v_gene: TRBV6-5; CDR3aa: CASRTGTRTYEQYF; CDR3nt: TGTGCCAGCAGGACCGGGACTAGAACCTACGAGCAGTACTTC
abundance: few; d_gene: NA; j_gene: TRBJ1-1; v_gene: TRBV3-1/TRBV3-2; CDR3aa: CASSQGAGDTEAFF; CDR3nt: TGTGCCAGCAGCCAAGGCGCAGGCGACACTGAAGCTTTCTTT
abundance: NA; d_gene: NA; j_gene: TRBJ2-3; v_gene: TRBV14; CDR3aa: CASSYSSITQYF; CDR3nt: TGTGCCAGCAGCTATAGCTCCATTACGCAGTATTTT
abundance: NA; d_gene: TRBD1; j_gene: TRBJ1-2; v_gene: TRBV5-4; CDR3aa: CASSRDRGDYGYTF; CDR3nt: TGTGCCAGCAGCCGAGACAGGGGGGACTATGGCTACACCTTC
abundance: NA; d_gene: NA; j_gene: TRBJ1-6; v_gene: TRBV4-3; CDR3aa: CASSPDTAKASPLHF; CDR3nt: TGCGCCAGCAGCCCTGACACGGCGAAAGCTTCACCCCTCCACTTT
abundance: NA; d_gene: NA; j_gene: TRBJ1-2; v_gene: TRBV11-3; CDR3aa: CASSWQPATNYGYTF; CDR3nt: TGTGCCAGCAGTTGGCAACCAGCGACTAACTATGGCTACACCTTC
abundance: NA; d_gene: NA; j_gene: TRBJ2-6; v_gene: TRBV5-6; CDR3aa: CASSSVGGPLSGANVLTF; CDR3nt: TGTGCCAGCAGCTCCGTGGGGGGACCCCTCTCTGGGGCCAACGTCCTGACTTTC
abundance: NA; d_gene: TRBD2; j_gene: TRBJ2-3; v_gene: TRBV9; CDR3aa: CASSPLPSGAGTDTQYF; CDR3nt: TGTGCCAGCAGCCCCCTGCCTAGCGGGGCTGGCACAGATACGCAGTATTTT
abundance: NA; d_gene: TRBD1; j_gene: TRBJ1-2; v_gene: TRBV6-6; CDR3aa: CASSYSGGQGYTF; CDR3nt: TGTGCCAGCAGTTACTCGGGGGGACAGGGCTACACCTTC
abundance: NA; d_gene: TRBD2; j_gene: TRBJ2-1; v_gene: TRBV5-6; CDR3aa: CASSAGTTLYNEQFF; CDR3nt: TGTGCCAGCAGCGCCGGGACTACCCTTTACAATGAGCAGTTCTTC
abundance: few; d_gene: NA; j_gene: TRBJ1-5; v_gene: TRBV6-2/TRBV6-3; CDR3aa: CASSYSFQRGGNQPQHF; CDR3nt: TGTGCCAGCAGTTACTCCTTCCAGCGGGGGGGCAATCAGCCCCAGCATTTT
abundance: NA; d_gene: NA; j_gene: TRBJ2-6; v_gene: TRBV5-5; CDR3aa: CASHLEPSGANVLTF; CDR3nt: TGTGCCAGCCATCTCGAGCCCTCTGGGGCCAACGTCCTGACTTTC
abundance: NA; d_gene: TRBD2; j_gene: TRBJ2-1; v_gene: TRBV9; CDR3aa: CASSPIRTSGGYNEQFF; CDR3nt: TGTGCCAGCAGCCCAATCAGGACTAGCGGGGGCTACAATGAGCAGTTCTTC
abundance: NA; d_gene: NA; j_gene: TRBJ1-2; v_gene: TRBV28; CDR3aa: CASWGGLGYGYTF; CDR3nt: TGTGCCAGCTGGGGGGGTCTTGGATATGGCTACACCTTC
abundance: few; d_gene: TRBD1; j_gene: TRBJ1-2; v_gene: TRBV6-5; CDR3aa: CASRQPGQGYGYTF; CDR3nt: TGTGCCAGCAGACAGCCGGGACAGGGCTATGGCTACACCTTC
abundance: once; d_gene: TRBD1; j_gene: TRBJ1-5; v_gene: TRBV5-8; CDR3aa: CASSTRGPGNQPQHF; CDR3nt: TGTGCCAGCAGCACCAGGGGGCCCGGCAATCAGCCCCAGCATTTT